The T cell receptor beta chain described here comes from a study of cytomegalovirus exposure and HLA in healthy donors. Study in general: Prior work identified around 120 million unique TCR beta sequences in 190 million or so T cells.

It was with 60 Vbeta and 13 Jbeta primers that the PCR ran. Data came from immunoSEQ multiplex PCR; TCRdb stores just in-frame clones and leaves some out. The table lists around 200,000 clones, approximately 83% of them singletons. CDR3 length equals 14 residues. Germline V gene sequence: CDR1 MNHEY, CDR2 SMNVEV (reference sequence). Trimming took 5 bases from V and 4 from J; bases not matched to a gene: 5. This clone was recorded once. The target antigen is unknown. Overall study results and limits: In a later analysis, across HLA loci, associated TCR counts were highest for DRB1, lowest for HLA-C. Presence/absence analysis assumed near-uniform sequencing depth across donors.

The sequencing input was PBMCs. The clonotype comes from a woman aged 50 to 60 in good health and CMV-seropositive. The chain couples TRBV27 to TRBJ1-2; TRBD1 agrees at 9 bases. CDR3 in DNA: TGTGCCAGCAGTGGGGGGACAGGGTTCTATGGCTACACCTTC. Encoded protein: CASSGGTGFYGYTF.